This T cell receptor beta chain is drawn from a study of T-cell memory formation after mild COVID-19. In TCRdb, the 5' RACE reads were re-called with MiXCR into one record per CDR3 protein. The table lists about 350,000 distinct CDR3 sequences, 12% to 15% of them singletons, with 22% in the top ten. Concerning this clonotype itself: The antigen is not known.

V dropped 7 bases and J dropped 7; count of bases not matched to a gene: 9. The CDR3 is made up of 13 amino acids. Study conclusions and caveats: Memory sampled before infection contained some responding clones, suggesting cross-reactive memory joined.

The sequencing input was PBMCs or a T cell subset sorted from them (not recorded which). The genes are TRBV12-3 or TRBV12-4 and TRBJ1-1; 7 bases match TRBD1. The receptor comes from a man aged 18 to 35 who had mild COVID-19 (a few samples of this study predate the infection). Cell type and time point are not known. As DNA, the CDR3 is TGTGCCAGCACTCAAGGGACAGCTTTTGAAGCTTTCTTT. As protein: CASTQGTAFEAFF.